A single T cell receptor beta chain is shown here with its context. The antigen remains undetermined. The data are from a study of immune evolution from preneoplasia to lung adenocarcinoma. Whole-study findings and limits: Normal lung had the highest top T cell clone frequencies.

TCRdb's table, derived via immunoSEQ multiplex PCR, lists solely in-frame clones and lacks some. Here the sample spans 8,800 or so clones, over 65% being singletons. The source material was FFPE lung adenocarcinoma in situ tissue. The clonotype originates from a person aged 60-79 years with lung adenocarcinoma.

The CDR3 region has the DNA TGCGCCAGCAGCGGGAGCAGGGCCTCGGTCACCGGGGAGCTGTTTTTT. It codes for CASSGSRASVTGELFF. V gene TRBV5-1 combines with J gene TRBJ2-2; D is tentatively TRBD1 or TRBD2 (5 bases each). V was pared by 4 bases and J by 4 bases, with 17 bases between. CDR3 length equals 16 residues. Germline V gene sequence: CDR1 SGHRS, CDR2 YFSETQ.